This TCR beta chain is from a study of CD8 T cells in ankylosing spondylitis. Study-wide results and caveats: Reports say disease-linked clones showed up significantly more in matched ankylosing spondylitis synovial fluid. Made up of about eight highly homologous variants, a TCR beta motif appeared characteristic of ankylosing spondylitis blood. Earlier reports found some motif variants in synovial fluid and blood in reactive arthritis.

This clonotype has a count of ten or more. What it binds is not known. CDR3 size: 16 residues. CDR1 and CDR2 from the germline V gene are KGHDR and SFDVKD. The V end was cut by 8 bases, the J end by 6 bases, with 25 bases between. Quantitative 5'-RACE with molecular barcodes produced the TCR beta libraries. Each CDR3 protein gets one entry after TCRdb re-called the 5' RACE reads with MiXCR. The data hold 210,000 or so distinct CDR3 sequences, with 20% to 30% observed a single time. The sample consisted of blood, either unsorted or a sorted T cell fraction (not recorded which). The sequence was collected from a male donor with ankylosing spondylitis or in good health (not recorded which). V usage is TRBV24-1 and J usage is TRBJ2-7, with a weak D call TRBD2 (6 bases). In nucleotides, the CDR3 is TGTGCCACCAATCGACTAGTGGGAGGAAGTGTCTGCGAGCAGTACTTC. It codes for CATNRLVGGSVCEQYF.